These T cell receptor beta chains were read from a single sample in a study of cytomegalovirus exposure and HLA in healthy donors. Assay used: immunoSEQ multiplex PCR; TCRdb lists only in-frame clones, some missing. The top ten clones hold around 1.9% of a sample with 100,000 to 150,000 clones, approximately 89% of them seen once. Sequenced material: PBMCs. The receptors come from a man between 18 and 35 years old in good health and CMV-seronegative. Both conserved end residues are part of each CDR3. D genes are given only for firm matches. A row's size may be missing; if present it is once, few, many or a size class.

cdr3_nt cdr3_aa cdr3_length d_call clone_size j_call v_call
TGTGCCAGCAGCTTAGTAAGGACAGGGCACACTGAAGCTTTCTTT CASSLVRTGHTEAFF 15 TRBD1 . TRBJ1-1 TRBV7-2
TGCAGCGTTGAAGAGACTGTGAACACTGAAGCTTTCTTT CSVEETVNTEAFF 13 . few TRBJ1-1 TRBV29-1
TGTGCCAGCAGCCGAGGAAATAGTTTGGAGAACACTGAAGCTTTCTTT CASSRGNSLENTEAFF 16 . . TRBJ1-1 TRBV11-2
TGTGCCAGCAGCCCCGCAGGGGGCGGGTACGAGCAGTACTTC CASSPAGGGYEQYF 14 TRBD1 few TRBJ2-7 TRBV14
TGTGCCAGCTCACCACTTCCAGGGATCAGCAACACTGAAGCTTTCTTT CASSPLPGISNTEAFF 16 . . TRBJ1-1 TRBV18
TGTGCCAGTAGTATAGCAGGGGGCTTCTATGGCTACACCTTC CASSIAGGFYGYTF 14 TRBD1 . TRBJ1-2 TRBV19
TGTGCCAGCACCAGCGAAACAAGGGGCTACGAGCAGTACTTC CASTSETRGYEQYF 14 . once TRBJ2-7 TRBV7-8
TGTGCCAGCAGTCTGAGACAGGGGCTGGGGCAGCCCCAGCATTTT CASSLRQGLGQPQHF 15 TRBD1 . TRBJ1-5 TRBV16
TGTGCCAGCAGTGAATTGAGGGAAAACACTGAAGCTTTCTTT CASSELRENTEAFF 14 . . TRBJ1-1 TRBV2
TGTGCCATCAGTACCAGAGGGACAGGGGGAAACACCGGGGAGCTGTTTTTT CAISTRGTGGNTGELFF 17 TRBD1 . TRBJ2-2 TRBV10-3
TGTGCCAGCACCCTGGGACAGGGCAGCGGGGAGCTGTTTTTT CASTLGQGSGELFF 14 TRBD1 . TRBJ2-2 TRBV28
TGCGCCAGCAGTGAGACCGGGACAGGGGCCGGGGAGCTGTTTTTT CASSETGTGAGELFF 15 TRBD1 . TRBJ2-2 TRBV10-1
TGTGCCAGCAGATCTAGCGGAGTTTTTTACAATGAGCAGTTCTTC CASRSSGVFYNEQFF 15 TRBD2 . TRBJ2-1 TRBV6-5
TGTGCCAGCACAGGGCACACTGAAGCTTTCTTT CASTGHTEAFF 11 . . TRBJ1-1 TRBV6-5
TGTGCCAGCAGCTTTTTTATTGACAGGAACAATGAGCAGTTCTTC CASSFFIDRNNEQFF 15 . . TRBJ2-1 TRBV5-4
TGTGCCAGCAGCTTACGGGAGAGAAATGGCTACACCTTC CASSLRERNGYTF 13 . few TRBJ1-2 TRBV7-9
TGTGCCAGTAGCATCAGTCCCCAATTCTCTAATGAAAAACTGTTTTTT CASSISPQFSNEKLFF 16 . . TRBJ1-4 TRBV19
TGTGCCAGCTCACTCGAGGATCCGGGACACGGTTACGAGCAGTACTTC CASSLEDPGHGYEQYF 16 . . TRBJ2-7 TRBV18
TGTGCCAGCAGCTTAGGACAGGGGGACTATGGCTACACCTTC CASSLGQGDYGYTF 14 TRBD1 . TRBJ1-2 TRBV11-2
TGTGCCAGCAGCTCAGGATCTGAAGCTTTCTTT CASSSGSEAFF 11 . . TRBJ1-1 TRBV27
TGTGCCAGCAGCTTTCTTCCAGGGCATCGAGAGACCCAGTACTTC CASSFLPGHRETQYF 15 . . TRBJ2-5 TRBV11-2
TGTGCCAGCAGCTTCTCCACCCGGAATGAGCAGTTCTTC CASSFSTRNEQFF 13 . . TRBJ2-1 TRBV7-6
TGTGCCAGCAGTCGCCCAGGACAGGGAAGAAATGAGCAGTTCTTC CASSRPGQGRNEQFF 15 TRBD1 . TRBJ2-1 TRBV6-1
TGTGCCAGCAGCTTGGACGCAGGGTATGACGAGCAGTACTTC CASSLDAGYDEQYF 14 . . TRBJ2-7 TRBV5-6
TGTGCCACCAGGTTAGACAGGGCGTCGGACACCATATATTTT CATRLDRASDTIYF 14 TRBD1 . TRBJ1-3 TRBV15
TGTGCCAGTAGTATAGCGCGGAACACTGAAGCTTTCTTT CASSIARNTEAFF 13 . . TRBJ1-1 TRBV19
TGCAGCGTCTCTTCGTCGGGACTCCGGTTCTTC CSVSSSGLRFF 11 . . TRBJ2-1 TRBV20-1
TGTGCCAGCAGCTCACATTTGTATACGCAGTATTTT CASSSHLYTQYF 12 . . TRBJ2-3 TRBV9
TGTGCCAGCAGCTTAACAGCAGGGTCACCCCTCCACTTT CASSLTAGSPLHF 13 . . TRBJ1-6 TRBV7-2
TGTGCCAGCAGCTTCCCCCGGGACAATCACGTAACTAGCACAGATACGCAGTATTTT CASSFPRDNHVTSTDTQYF 19 . . TRBJ2-3 TRBV7-8
TGCGCCAGCAGCCTTCGACGGGGTAACGAGCAGTTCTTC CASSLRRGNEQFF 13 . . TRBJ2-1 TRBV5-1
TGCGCCAGCAGCTTGTCACAGACCTACGAGCAGTACTTC CASSLSQTYEQYF 13 . . TRBJ2-7 TRBV5-1
TGTGCCATCAGTATAGCGGGTTTCTCCTACAATGAGCAGTTCTTC CAISIAGFSYNEQFF 15 TRBD2 . TRBJ2-1 TRBV15
TGCGCCAGCAGCCCAACCCAAAGCGGGGGGACCACAGATACGCAGTATTTT CASSPTQSGGTTDTQYF 17 TRBD2 . TRBJ2-3 TRBV5-1
TGTGCCAGCAGCCAACAAATTACTCGCCGGGACAGGGCTAATTACGAGCAGTACTTC CASSQQITRRDRANYEQYF 19 TRBD1 . TRBJ2-7 TRBV4-2
TGTGCCAGCACTGCAAGACTAGCATCGGATACGCAGTATTTT CASTARLASDTQYF 14 TRBD2 . TRBJ2-3 TRBV28
TGTGCCAGCACCCCGGGTGGGGCCCACCAGGTATATGGCTACACCTTC CASTPGGAHQVYGYTF 16 . . TRBJ1-2 TRBV27
TGTGCCAGCAGCTCCCCTAGCGTTGAGCAGTTCTTC CASSSPSVEQFF 12 . . TRBJ2-1 TRBV11-2
TGTGCCAGCAGTTACTCGAGTCAGGGCGACTATGGCTACACCTTC CASSYSSQGDYGYTF 15 . . TRBJ1-2 TRBV6-7
TGTGCCACAACAGGACCTAATGAAAAACTGTTTTTT CATTGPNEKLFF 12 . . TRBJ1-4 TRBV12-5
TGCGCCAGCAGCCAAGAACAACAGGGGGCCTACGAGCAGTACTTC CASSQEQQGAYEQYF 15 TRBD1 once TRBJ2-7 TRBV4-1
TGTGCCAGTAGTATGGGGACTAGCGGGGGCATTAACTCGCAGTATTTT CASSMGTSGGINSQYF 16 TRBD2 . TRBJ2-3 TRBV19
TGTGCCAGCAGCTTGACTTTATTGGGCAGGGCGTTCGGTCAGCCCCAGCATTTT CASSLTLLGRAFGQPQHF 18 . . TRBJ1-5 TRBV5-6
TGTGCCAGCCCCCCAAGGGCGGGCCTCCCCTACAATGAGCAGTTCTTC CASPPRAGLPYNEQFF 16 . . TRBJ2-1 TRBV28
TGCGCCAGCAGCTTGGCGCGGGAGGACACTGAAGCTTTCTTT CASSLAREDTEAFF 14 . . TRBJ1-1 TRBV5-1
TGTGCCAGCAGGCGAGGTCACTTCCGGGAGCTGTTTTTT CASRRGHFRELFF 13 . . TRBJ2-2 TRBV13
TGCGCCAGCAGCCAAGATCACTATGACCAGAACACCATATATTTT CASSQDHYDQNTIYF 15 . . TRBJ1-3 TRBV4-3
TGTGCCAGCAGCCGATCTAGCGGGAGTCTCTACGAGCAGTACTTC CASSRSSGSLYEQYF 15 TRBD2 . TRBJ2-7 TRBV14
TGTGCCAGCAGGCCAACGGGACTGCAACAAGAGACCCAGTACTTC CASRPTGLQQETQYF 15 . . TRBJ2-5 TRBV7-2
TGCGCCAGCAGCCAACATGGAGGGGAATTGGGTGAAGCTTTCTTT CASSQHGGELGEAFF 15 . once TRBJ1-1 TRBV4-3
TGCGCCAGCAGCCAAGGCATCATGGCTGGCGAGCAGTACTTC CASSQGIMAGEQYF 14 . . TRBJ2-7 TRBV4-1
TGTGCCAGCAGCTTGCCTAGCGACACAGATACGCAGTATTTT CASSLPSDTDTQYF 14 . . TRBJ2-3 TRBV5-4